This note documents a single T cell receptor (beta chain) sequence. Its specificity is unknown. This sample was included in a study of Ad26.COV2.S vaccination and SARS-CoV-2 variants. Study results and caveats: Vaccine and placebo recipients had comparable breadth of non-spike TCRs.

The assay was immunoSEQ multiplex PCR, and TCRdb's table has in-frame clones only and misses some. The top ten clones hold about 2.5% of a sample with 350,000 to 500,000 clones, 85% to 90% of them seen once. V was clipped by 2 bases and J by 4 bases, with 11 bases between them. CDR3 length equals 15 residues. Germline values: CDR1 SEHNR, CDR2 FQNEAQ (reference sequence). As to treatment: 15 to 20 received Ad26.COV2.S at low or high dose, single or two shots; roughly five received placebo; per-sample allocation not given. Specimens were obtained on day 63 following the first vaccine or placebo injection. At a Boston site, the person donating was an adult of 18-55 years.

The sample consisted of peripheral blood, taken in a trial of Ad26.COV2.S vaccine versus placebo. The chain links TRBV7-9 to TRBJ2-2; TRBD1 is a possible D gene (5 bases). This TCR derives from a person between 18 and 65 years old who received the Ad26.COV2.S COVID-19 vaccine or a placebo. CDR3 protein: CASSLMGRPTGELFF. The CDR3 nucleotides read TGTGCCAGCAGCTTAATGGGGCGCCCCACCGGGGAGCTGTTTTTT.